These T cell receptor beta chains were read from a single sample in a study of blood T cell repertoires in COVID-19. The protocol was immunoSEQ multiplex PCR, while the TCRdb copy is restricted to in-frame clones and leaves out a portion. Seen here are about 200,000 clones, about four fifths observed once, and the top ten hold less than 9.5%. Sequences were obtained from PBMCs or T cells enriched from blood (not recorded which). These receptors all come from a man aged 35 to 55 who had recovered from COVID-19. Each CDR3 is given with its conserved first and last residue. D genes are given only for firm matches. A row's size may be missing; if present it is once, few, many or a size class.

j_call: TRBJ1-2; d_call: TRBD1; clone_size: NA; v_call: TRBV4-3; cdr3_aa: CASSPRDRHGYTF; cdr3_nt: TGCGCCAGCAGCCCCCGGGACAGGCATGGCTACACCTTC
j_call: TRBJ2-7; d_call: NA; clone_size: NA; v_call: TRBV4-2; cdr3_aa: CASSQEVNRAYEQYF; cdr3_nt: TGTGCCAGCAGCCAAGAAGTGAACAGGGCCTACGAGCAGTACTTC
j_call: TRBJ1-4; d_call: TRBD1; clone_size: NA; v_call: TRBV27; cdr3_aa: CASRPGGAREKLFF; cdr3_nt: TGTGCCAGCAGGCCAGGGGGCGCGAGGGAAAAACTGTTTTTT
j_call: TRBJ1-2; d_call: NA; clone_size: once; v_call: TRBV27; cdr3_aa: CASRPAMLSNYGYTF; cdr3_nt: TGTGCCAGCAGACCCGCGATGCTGTCCAACTATGGCTACACCTTC
j_call: TRBJ1-6; d_call: NA; clone_size: once; v_call: TRBV2; cdr3_aa: CASSDRTSADSPLHF; cdr3_nt: TGTGCCAGCAGTGATCGGACATCGGCTGATTCACCCCTCCACTTT
j_call: TRBJ1-1; d_call: TRBD1; clone_size: NA; v_call: TRBV13; cdr3_aa: CASSLRTGGEAEAFF; cdr3_nt: TGTGCCAGCAGCTTGAGGACAGGGGGCGAAGCTGAAGCTTTCTTT
j_call: TRBJ1-6; d_call: NA; clone_size: NA; v_call: TRBV5-5; cdr3_aa: CASSTPAYQGPLHF; cdr3_nt: TGTGCCAGCAGCACTCCCGCCTACCAGGGCCCCCTCCACTTT
j_call: TRBJ1-3; d_call: NA; clone_size: NA; v_call: TRBV4-1; cdr3_aa: CASSRAGLILSGNTIYF; cdr3_nt: TGCGCCAGCAGCCGGGCAGGACTGATTCTCTCTGGAAACACCATATATTTT
j_call: TRBJ1-4; d_call: TRBD1; clone_size: NA; v_call: TRBV9; cdr3_aa: CASSVATGTGGEKLFF; cdr3_nt: TGTGCCAGCAGCGTAGCTACCGGGACAGGCGGGGAAAAACTGTTTTTT
j_call: TRBJ1-2; d_call: NA; clone_size: NA; v_call: TRBV24-1; cdr3_aa: CATSETENYGYTF; cdr3_nt: TGTGCCACCAGTGAAACAGAAAACTATGGCTACACCTTC
j_call: TRBJ1-1; d_call: NA; clone_size: NA; v_call: TRBV5-1; cdr3_aa: CASSRGPTQRNTEAFF; cdr3_nt: TGCGCCAGCAGCCGTGGCCCGACACAAAGAAACACTGAAGCTTTCTTT
j_call: TRBJ2-6; d_call: NA; clone_size: NA; v_call: TRBV3-1/TRBV3-2; cdr3_aa: CASSQNGNSGANVLTF; cdr3_nt: TGTGCCAGCAGCCAAAACGGGAACTCTGGGGCCAACGTCCTGACTTTC
j_call: TRBJ2-7; d_call: TRBD1; clone_size: NA; v_call: TRBV27; cdr3_aa: CASNPTGSSYEQYF; cdr3_nt: TGTGCCAGCAACCCGACAGGGAGCTCCTACGAGCAGTACTTC
j_call: TRBJ1-1; d_call: NA; clone_size: few; v_call: TRBV5-4; cdr3_aa: CASSLARPPMNTEAFF; cdr3_nt: TGTGCCAGCAGTCTCGCGAGGCCGCCTATGAACACTGAAGCTTTCTTT
j_call: TRBJ2-1; d_call: TRBD2; clone_size: NA; v_call: TRBV5-4; cdr3_aa: CASSLGLAGIRNEQFF; cdr3_nt: TGTGCCAGCAGCTTGGGGTTAGCGGGCATCCGGAATGAGCAGTTCTTC
j_call: TRBJ2-1; d_call: TRBD2; clone_size: NA; v_call: TRBV11-2; cdr3_aa: CASSLVASGGGNEQFF; cdr3_nt: TGTGCCAGCAGCTTAGTGGCGAGCGGGGGAGGGAATGAGCAGTTCTTC
j_call: TRBJ1-2; d_call: TRBD1; clone_size: once; v_call: TRBV19; cdr3_aa: CATGTGVAYGYTF; cdr3_nt: TGTGCCACCGGGACAGGGGTAGCCTATGGCTACACCTTC
j_call: TRBJ2-2; d_call: TRBD1; clone_size: NA; v_call: TRBV5-4; cdr3_aa: CASSLPGGKTGELFF; cdr3_nt: TGTGCCAGCAGCCTCCCAGGGGGAAAAACCGGGGAGCTGTTTTTT
j_call: TRBJ1-2; d_call: NA; clone_size: NA; v_call: TRBV28; cdr3_aa: CASSSNLGAGSRYGYTF; cdr3_nt: TGTGCCAGCAGTTCAAACCTCGGCGCAGGTTCCCGCTATGGCTACACCTTC
j_call: TRBJ2-3; d_call: TRBD2; clone_size: once; v_call: TRBV18; cdr3_aa: CASSPPGLGSTDTQYF; cdr3_nt: TGTGCCAGCTCACCCCCGGGACTAGGTAGCACAGATACGCAGTATTTT
j_call: TRBJ2-1; d_call: NA; clone_size: NA; v_call: TRBV11-2; cdr3_aa: CASSSREASGRRNEQFF; cdr3_nt: TGTGCCAGCAGCTCCAGGGAGGCTAGTGGTAGAAGAAATGAGCAGTTCTTC
j_call: TRBJ2-7; d_call: NA; clone_size: NA; v_call: TRBV28; cdr3_aa: CASSQQGFLYEQYF; cdr3_nt: TGTGCCAGCAGTCAGCAGGGCTTTCTCTACGAGCAGTACTTC
j_call: TRBJ1-4; d_call: TRBD1; clone_size: NA; v_call: TRBV28; cdr3_aa: CASSLPGTGGVTNEKLFF; cdr3_nt: TGTGCCAGCAGTTTACCGGGTACAGGGGGTGTAACTAATGAAAAACTGTTTTTT
j_call: TRBJ2-2; d_call: NA; clone_size: NA; v_call: TRBV24-1; cdr3_aa: CATSAAGTNTGELFF; cdr3_nt: TGTGCCACCAGTGCGGCAGGGACGAACACCGGGGAGCTGTTTTTT
j_call: TRBJ2-6; d_call: NA; clone_size: NA; v_call: TRBV9; cdr3_aa: CASSVAPGVSGANVLTF; cdr3_nt: TGTGCCAGCAGCGTCGCCCCAGGGGTCTCTGGGGCCAACGTCCTGACTTTC
j_call: TRBJ2-2; d_call: TRBD2; clone_size: NA; v_call: TRBV4-1; cdr3_aa: CASSQRGTTRTGELFF; cdr3_nt: TGCGCCAGCAGCCAACGGGGGACTACCCGCACCGGGGAGCTGTTTTTT
j_call: TRBJ1-2; d_call: TRBD1; clone_size: NA; v_call: TRBV28; cdr3_aa: CASSVPSGTATNYGYTF; cdr3_nt: TGTGCCAGCAGTGTCCCCTCGGGGACAGCAACTAACTATGGCTACACCTTC
j_call: TRBJ1-4; d_call: NA; clone_size: NA; v_call: TRBV28; cdr3_aa: CASSSPARDTSNEKLFF; cdr3_nt: TGTGCCAGCAGTTCCCCCGCCCGGGACACAAGTAATGAAAAACTGTTTTTT
j_call: TRBJ1-1; d_call: NA; clone_size: NA; v_call: TRBV7-2; cdr3_aa: CASSLGSSTEAFF; cdr3_nt: TGTGCCAGCAGCTTAGGGAGCAGCACTGAAGCTTTCTTT
j_call: TRBJ1-1; d_call: NA; clone_size: NA; v_call: TRBV3-1/TRBV3-2; cdr3_aa: CASGIQANTEAFF; cdr3_nt: TGTGCCAGCGGGATACAGGCGAACACTGAAGCTTTCTTT
j_call: TRBJ1-5; d_call: NA; clone_size: NA; v_call: TRBV4-1; cdr3_aa: CASSQGGRDQPQHF; cdr3_nt: TGCGCCAGCAGCCAAGGTGGGAGGGATCAGCCCCAGCATTTT
j_call: TRBJ2-3; d_call: TRBD1; clone_size: few; v_call: TRBV4-2; cdr3_aa: CASSLAWGTDSTDTQYF; cdr3_nt: TGTGCCAGCAGCCTCGCATGGGGGACAGACTCCACAGATACGCAGTATTTT
j_call: TRBJ1-6; d_call: NA; clone_size: once; v_call: TRBV10-1; cdr3_aa: CASSGARNSPLHF; cdr3_nt: TGCGCCAGCAGTGGCGCCCGAAATTCACCCCTCCACTTT
j_call: TRBJ1-5; d_call: NA; clone_size: NA; v_call: TRBV5-5; cdr3_aa: CASSLARGYNQPQHF; cdr3_nt: TGTGCCAGCAGCTTGGCCAGAGGGTACAATCAGCCCCAGCATTTT
j_call: TRBJ1-3; d_call: NA; clone_size: NA; v_call: TRBV6-5; cdr3_aa: CASSYGRRIAGNTIYF; cdr3_nt: TGTGCCAGCAGTTACGGGCGCAGAATAGCTGGAAACACCATATATTTT
j_call: TRBJ2-3; d_call: NA; clone_size: NA; v_call: TRBV7-9; cdr3_aa: CASSPTNSDTQYF; cdr3_nt: TGTGCCAGCAGCCCTACTAACTCAGATACGCAGTATTTT
j_call: TRBJ2-7; d_call: TRBD1; clone_size: NA; v_call: TRBV5-1; cdr3_aa: CASSWTGGGEQYF; cdr3_nt: TGCGCCAGCAGCTGGACAGGGGGCGGCGAGCAGTACTTC
j_call: TRBJ1-2; d_call: TRBD1; clone_size: NA; v_call: TRBV7-9; cdr3_aa: CASSRAGGTNYGYTF; cdr3_nt: TGTGCCAGCAGCAGAGCAGGGGGAACTAACTATGGCTACACCTTC
j_call: TRBJ1-1; d_call: NA; clone_size: NA; v_call: TRBV11-2; cdr3_aa: CASSARANTEAFF; cdr3_nt: TGTGCCAGCAGCGCAAGAGCCAACACTGAAGCTTTCTTT
j_call: TRBJ2-1; d_call: NA; clone_size: NA; v_call: TRBV28; cdr3_aa: CASSSVLANSYNEQFF; cdr3_nt: TGTGCCAGCAGTTCAGTCCTAGCTAACTCCTACAATGAGCAGTTCTTC
j_call: TRBJ2-2; d_call: NA; clone_size: NA; v_call: TRBV7-9; cdr3_aa: CASSLAGNTGELFF; cdr3_nt: TGTGCCAGCAGCTTGGCAGGGAACACCGGGGAGCTGTTTTTT
j_call: TRBJ2-3; d_call: NA; clone_size: NA; v_call: TRBV18; cdr3_aa: CASSPPHHTDTQYF; cdr3_nt: TGTGCCAGCTCACCTCCACATCACACAGATACGCAGTATTTT
j_call: TRBJ1-2; d_call: TRBD1; clone_size: NA; v_call: TRBV19; cdr3_aa: CASTTSSRTGLSGYTF; cdr3_nt: TGTGCCAGTACCACCAGCTCCCGGACAGGCCTAAGTGGCTACACCTTC
j_call: TRBJ1-1; d_call: NA; clone_size: NA; v_call: TRBV12-5; cdr3_aa: CASALEGGRLEAFF; cdr3_nt: TGTGCTAGTGCTTTGGAGGGGGGGCGGCTAGAAGCTTTCTTT
j_call: TRBJ1-1; d_call: NA; clone_size: NA; v_call: TRBV14; cdr3_aa: CASSLKGVTEAFF; cdr3_nt: TGTGCCAGCAGCCTAAAGGGAGTCACTGAAGCTTTCTTT
j_call: TRBJ2-7; d_call: TRBD2; clone_size: NA; v_call: TRBV19; cdr3_aa: CASRGPGGLREQYF; cdr3_nt: TGTGCCAGTCGCGGGCCGGGGGGGCTTCGCGAGCAGTACTTC
j_call: TRBJ1-1; d_call: NA; clone_size: NA; v_call: TRBV7-9; cdr3_aa: CASSPQGRDTEAFF; cdr3_nt: TGTGCCAGCAGCCCCCAGGGGAGAGACACTGAAGCTTTCTTT
j_call: TRBJ2-7; d_call: TRBD1; clone_size: NA; v_call: TRBV27; cdr3_aa: CASSASPGQKSSYEQYF; cdr3_nt: TGTGCCAGCAGTGCCTCACCGGGACAGAAGAGCTCCTACGAGCAGTACTTC
j_call: TRBJ1-1; d_call: NA; clone_size: once; v_call: TRBV19; cdr3_aa: CASSMGRMNTEAFF; cdr3_nt: TGTGCCAGTAGTATGGGCAGGATGAACACTGAAGCTTTCTTT
j_call: TRBJ1-2; d_call: NA; clone_size: few; v_call: TRBV6-1; cdr3_aa: CASSDGGGGGNGYTF; cdr3_nt: TGTGCCAGCAGTGATGGGGGAGGCGGAGGCAATGGCTACACCTTC
j_call: TRBJ2-5; d_call: NA; clone_size: NA; v_call: TRBV18; cdr3_aa: CASSPRGETQYF; cdr3_nt: TGTGCCAGCTCACCAAGGGGGGAGACCCAGTACTTC
j_call: TRBJ2-2; d_call: TRBD1; clone_size: NA; v_call: TRBV5-4; cdr3_aa: CASSLGGDRGGTGELFF; cdr3_nt: TGTGCCAGCAGCTTGGGCGGAGACAGGGGTGGGACCGGGGAGCTGTTTTTT